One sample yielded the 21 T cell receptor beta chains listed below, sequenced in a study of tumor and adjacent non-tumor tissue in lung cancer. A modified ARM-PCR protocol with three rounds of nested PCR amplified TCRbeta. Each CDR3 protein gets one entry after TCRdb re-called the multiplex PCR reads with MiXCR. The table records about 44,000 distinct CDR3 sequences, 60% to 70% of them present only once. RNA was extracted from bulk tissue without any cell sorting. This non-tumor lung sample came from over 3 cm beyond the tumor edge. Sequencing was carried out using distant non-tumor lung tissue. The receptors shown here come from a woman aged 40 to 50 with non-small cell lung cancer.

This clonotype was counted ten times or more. The CDR3 nucleotides read TGCAGCGTGCAGGGGGCGGTTAATGAGCAGTTCTTC. It encodes CSVQGAVNEQFF. The genes are TRBV29-1 and TRBJ2-1; TRBD1 matches 8 bases. The CDR3 sequence is 12 residues long. V gave up 6 bases and J gave up 7 bases; unmatched junction bases: 5. Germline CDR1 and CDR2: SQVTM and ANQGSEA.

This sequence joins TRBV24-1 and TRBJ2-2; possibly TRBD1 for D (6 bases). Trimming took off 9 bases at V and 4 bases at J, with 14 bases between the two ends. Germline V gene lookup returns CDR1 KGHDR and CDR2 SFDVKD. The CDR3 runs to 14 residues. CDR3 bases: TGTGCCACCGGTAAGGACAGCCCCACCGGGGAGCTGTTTTTT. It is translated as CATGKDSPTGELFF.

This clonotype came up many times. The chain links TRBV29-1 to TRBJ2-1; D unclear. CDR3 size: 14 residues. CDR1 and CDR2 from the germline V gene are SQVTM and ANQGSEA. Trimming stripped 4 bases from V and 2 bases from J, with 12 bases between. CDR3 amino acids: CSVAPESTYNEQFF. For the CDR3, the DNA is TGCAGCGTTGCTCCTGAATCTACCTACAATGAGCAGTTCTTC.

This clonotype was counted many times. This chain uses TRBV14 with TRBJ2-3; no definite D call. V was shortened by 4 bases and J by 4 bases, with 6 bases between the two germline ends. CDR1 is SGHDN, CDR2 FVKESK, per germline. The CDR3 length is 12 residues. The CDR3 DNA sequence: TGTGCCAGCAGCCTCTCCCCAGATACGCAGTATTTT. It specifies CASSLSPDTQYF. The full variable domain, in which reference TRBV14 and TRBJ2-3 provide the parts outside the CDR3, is EAGVTQFPSHSVIEKGQTVTLRCDPISGHDNLYWYRRVMGKEIKFLLHFVKESKQDESGMPNNRFLAERTGGTYSTLKVQPAELEDSGVYFCASSLSPDTQYFGPGTRLTVL.

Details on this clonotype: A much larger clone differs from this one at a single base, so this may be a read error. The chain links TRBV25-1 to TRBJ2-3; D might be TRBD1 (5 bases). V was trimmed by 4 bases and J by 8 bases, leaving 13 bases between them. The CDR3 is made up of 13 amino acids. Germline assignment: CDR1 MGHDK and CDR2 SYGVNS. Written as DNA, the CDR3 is TGTGCCAGCAGTGCACATGGTAGGGGTACGCAGTATTTT. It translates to CASSAHGRGTQYF.

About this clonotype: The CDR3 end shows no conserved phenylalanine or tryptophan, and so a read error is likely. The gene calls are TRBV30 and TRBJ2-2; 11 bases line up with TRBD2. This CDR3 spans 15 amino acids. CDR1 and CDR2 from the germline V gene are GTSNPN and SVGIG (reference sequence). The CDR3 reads CVWRTSGLNTGELFL. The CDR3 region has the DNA TGTGTCTGGAGGACTAGCGGGTTGAACACCGGGGAGCTGTTTTTA.

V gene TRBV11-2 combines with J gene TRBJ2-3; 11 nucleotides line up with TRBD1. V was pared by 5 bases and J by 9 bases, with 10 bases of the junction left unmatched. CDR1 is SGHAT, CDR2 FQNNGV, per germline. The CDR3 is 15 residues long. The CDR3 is CASSEGQGAWETQYF. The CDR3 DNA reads TGTGCCAGCAGCGAAGGACAGGGGGCCTGGGAAACGCAGTATTTT.

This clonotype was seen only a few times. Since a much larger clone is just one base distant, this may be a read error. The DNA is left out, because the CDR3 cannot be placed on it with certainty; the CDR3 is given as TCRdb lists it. CDR3: CSARTWGTGSFEHYF. The rearrangement links TRBV20-1 to TRBJ2-7; no check of the table's D call, TRBD1, against the DNA was made. Ends included, the CDR3 has 15 residues. CDR1 is DFQATT and CDR2 is SNEGSKA in the germline V gene (reference sequence).

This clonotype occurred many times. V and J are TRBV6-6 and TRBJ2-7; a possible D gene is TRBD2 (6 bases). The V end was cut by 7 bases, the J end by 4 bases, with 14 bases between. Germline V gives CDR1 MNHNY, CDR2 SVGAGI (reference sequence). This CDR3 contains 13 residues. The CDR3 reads CASKGGHVYEQYF. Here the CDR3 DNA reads TGTGCCAGCAAGGGAGGTCACGTTTACGAGCAGTACTTC.

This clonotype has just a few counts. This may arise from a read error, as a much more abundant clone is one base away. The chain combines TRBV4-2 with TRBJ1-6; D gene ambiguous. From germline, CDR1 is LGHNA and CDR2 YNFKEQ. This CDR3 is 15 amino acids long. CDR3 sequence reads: CASSQGAVTNLPLHF. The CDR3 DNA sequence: TGTGCCAGCAGCCAAGGGGCAGTAACCAATTTACCCCTCCACTTT.

CDR3 protein: CASSLVGTGESPLHF. CDR3 coding DNA: TGTGCCAGCAGTTTAGTTGGTACAGGGGAGTCACCCCTCCACTTT. The chain uses TRBV28 and TRBJ1-6, with 7 bases aligning to TRBD1. V lost 2 bases, J lost 10 bases, and 8 bases stayed unmatched. This CDR3 contains 15 residues. The V gene's germline CDR1 is MDHEN and CDR2 SYDVKM.

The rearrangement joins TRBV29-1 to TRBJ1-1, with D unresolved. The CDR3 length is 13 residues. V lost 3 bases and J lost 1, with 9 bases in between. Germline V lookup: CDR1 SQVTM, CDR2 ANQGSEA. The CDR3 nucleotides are TGCAGCGTTGATGGGGAGTGGAACACTGAAGCTTTCTTT. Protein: CSVDGEWNTEAFF.

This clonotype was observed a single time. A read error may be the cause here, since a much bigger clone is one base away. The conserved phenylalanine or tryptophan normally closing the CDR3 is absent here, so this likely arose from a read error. The CDR3 here is CASSPGQPYEQYL. The CDR3 coding sequence is TGTGCCAGCAGTCCAGGACAGCCCTACGAGCAGTACTTA. This chain joins TRBV28 and TRBJ2-7; D is possibly TRBD1 (6 bases). CDR1 MDHEN and CDR2 SYDVKM come from the germline V gene. V lost 5 bases and J 2 bases, leaving 10 bases between the germline ends. The CDR3 is made up of 13 amino acids.

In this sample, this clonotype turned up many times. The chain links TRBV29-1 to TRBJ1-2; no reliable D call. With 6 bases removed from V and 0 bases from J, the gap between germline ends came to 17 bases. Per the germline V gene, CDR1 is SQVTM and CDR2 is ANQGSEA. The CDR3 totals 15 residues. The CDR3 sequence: CSVWGIDGTNYGYTF. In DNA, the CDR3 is TGCAGCGTGTGGGGAATCGACGGGACTAACTATGGCTACACCTTC. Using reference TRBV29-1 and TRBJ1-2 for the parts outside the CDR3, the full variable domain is SAVISQKPSRDICQRGTSLTIQCQVDSQVTMMFWYRQQPGQSLTLIATANQGSEATYESGFVIDKFPISRPNLTFSTLTVSNMSPEDSSIYLCSVWGIDGTNYGYTFGSGTRLTVV.

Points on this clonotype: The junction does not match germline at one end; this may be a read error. The CDR3 coding sequence is TGTGCCACCCGGGTCTCGAACACAGGGGAGCTGTTTTTT. Translation gives CATRVSNTGELFF. This chain joins TRBV12-3 or TRBV12-4 and TRBJ2-2; D gene uncertain. The CDR3 is 13 residues long.

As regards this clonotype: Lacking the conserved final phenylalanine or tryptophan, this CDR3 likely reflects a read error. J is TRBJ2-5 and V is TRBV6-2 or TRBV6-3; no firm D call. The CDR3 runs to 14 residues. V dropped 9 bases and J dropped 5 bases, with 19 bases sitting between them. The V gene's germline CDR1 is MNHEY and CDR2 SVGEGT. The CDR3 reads CARASGTDLETQYL. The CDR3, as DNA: TGTGCCAGAGCGAGTGGAACCGACCTGGAGACCCAGTACTTG.

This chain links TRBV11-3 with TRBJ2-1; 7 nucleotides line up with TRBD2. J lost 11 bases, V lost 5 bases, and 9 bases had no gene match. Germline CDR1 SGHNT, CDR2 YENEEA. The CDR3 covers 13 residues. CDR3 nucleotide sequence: TGTGCCAGCAGCATACTAGCGACTAACAAGCAGTTCTTC. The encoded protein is CASSILATNKQFF. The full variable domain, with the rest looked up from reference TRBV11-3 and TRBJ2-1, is EAGVVQSPRYKIIEKKQPVAFWCNPISGHNTLYWYLQNLGQGPELLIRYENEEAVDDSQLPKDRFSAERLKGVDSTLKIQPAELGDSAVYLCASSILATNKQFFGPGTRLTVL.

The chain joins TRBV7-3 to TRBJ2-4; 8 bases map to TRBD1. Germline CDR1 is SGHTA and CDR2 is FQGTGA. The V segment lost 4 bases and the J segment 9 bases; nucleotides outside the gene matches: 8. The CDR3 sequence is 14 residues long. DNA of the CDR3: TGTGCCAGCAGCTGGGGTGGACAGGGAGGCATTCAGTACTTC. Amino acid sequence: CASSWGGQGGIQYF.

CDR3 sequence (DNA): TGTGCCAGCAGCCCAAACAGGGGTAGGGAGCAGTACTTC. Protein sequence: CASSPNRGREQYF. The genes are TRBV11-2 and TRBJ2-7, with TRBD1 identical over 7 bases. The CDR3 has 13 amino acids. V lost 5 bases, J lost 7 bases, and 8 bases stayed unmatched. The germline gives CDR1 SGHAT, CDR2 FQNNGV.

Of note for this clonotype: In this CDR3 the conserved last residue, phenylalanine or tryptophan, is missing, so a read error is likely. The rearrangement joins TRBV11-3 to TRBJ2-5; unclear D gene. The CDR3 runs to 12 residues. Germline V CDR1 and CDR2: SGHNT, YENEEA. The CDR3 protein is CVSSLDTETQYS. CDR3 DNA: TGTGTCAGCAGCTTAGATACGGAGACCCAGTACTCC.

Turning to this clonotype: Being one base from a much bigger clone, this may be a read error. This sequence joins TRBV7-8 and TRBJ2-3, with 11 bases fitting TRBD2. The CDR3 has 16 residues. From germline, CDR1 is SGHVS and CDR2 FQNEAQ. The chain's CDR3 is CGSSPRLAGLPDTQYF. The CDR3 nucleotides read TGTGGCAGCAGCCCCCGACTAGCGGGGCTTCCAGATACGCAGTATTTT.